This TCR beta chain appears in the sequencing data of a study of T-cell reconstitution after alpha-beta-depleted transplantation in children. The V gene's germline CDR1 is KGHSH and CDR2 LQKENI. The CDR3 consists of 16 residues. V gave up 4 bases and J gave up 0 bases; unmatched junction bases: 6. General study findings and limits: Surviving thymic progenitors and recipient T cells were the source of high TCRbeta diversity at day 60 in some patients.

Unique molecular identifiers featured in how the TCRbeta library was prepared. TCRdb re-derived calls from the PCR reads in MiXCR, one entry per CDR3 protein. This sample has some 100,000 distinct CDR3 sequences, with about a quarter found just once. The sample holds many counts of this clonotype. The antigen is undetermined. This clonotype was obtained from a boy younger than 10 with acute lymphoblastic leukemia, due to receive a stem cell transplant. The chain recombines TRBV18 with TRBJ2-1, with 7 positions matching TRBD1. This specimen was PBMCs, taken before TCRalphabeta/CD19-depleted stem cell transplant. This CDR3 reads CASSQEGQSSYNEQFF. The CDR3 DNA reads TGTGCCAGCTCACAAGAGGGACAGAGCTCCTACAATGAGCAGTTCTTC. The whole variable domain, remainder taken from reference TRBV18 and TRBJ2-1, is NAGVMQNPRHLVRRRGQEARLRCSPMKGHSHVYWYRQLPEEGLKFMVYLQKENIIDESGMPKERFSAEFPKEGPSILRIQQVVRGDSAAYFCASSQEGQSSYNEQFFGPGTRLTVL.